Following are 24 T cell receptor beta chains from one sample sequenced in a study of early T cells in non-severe SARS-CoV-2 infection. In TCRdb, the 5' RACE reads were re-called with MiXCR into one record per CDR3 protein. The top ten hold around 6% of the sample, which has around 64,000 distinct CDR3 sequences, around 10% seen once. Sequenced material: whole blood, taken at baseline. All receptors come from an adult who was a healthcare worker with PCR-confirmed SARS-CoV-2 infection or an uninfected control (not recorded which).

This chain joins TRBV29-1 and TRBJ2-2; no clear D gene. V lost 6 bases and J 0 bases, leaving 5 bases between the germline ends. Germline lookup yields CDR1 SQVTM and CDR2 ANQGSEA. This CDR3 region has 12 residues. This CDR3 is CSVRSNTGELFF. The CDR3 DNA reads as TGCAGCGTCCGATCGAACACCGGGGAGCTGTTTTTT.

This clonotype was counted a few times. The chain joins TRBV29-1 to TRBJ2-3, with D perhaps matching TRBD1 (5 bases). The CDR3 loop spans 12 amino acids. Germline V gene data show CDR1 as SQVTM and CDR2 as ANQGSEA. Trimming pared 6 bases from V and 4 bases from J, leaving 11 bases between. The CDR3 nucleotides read TGCAGCGTGGGCAGGGCGGCAGATACGCAGTATTTT. The encoded protein is CSVGRAADTQYF.

This rearrangement joins TRBV29-1 to TRBJ2-7, with 9 bases that match TRBD2. Per the germline V gene, CDR1 is SQVTM and CDR2 is ANQGSEA. With 0 bases clipped from V and 3 bases from J, the junction kept 9 bases outside the gene matches. This CDR3 is 16 amino acids long. The CDR3 region has the DNA TGCAGCGTTGAAGATCCGGTGGCTAGCGGGAACTACGAGCAGTACTTC. Translated, it gives CSVEDPVASGNYEQYF.

This clonotype was seen many times. The chain carries TRBV6-5 and TRBJ1-2, with a possible D match to TRBD1 (5 bases). The V and J ends lost 4 bases and 3 bases respectively, with 18 bases between them. CDR1 and CDR2 from the germline V gene are MNHEY and SVGAGI. This CDR3 has 16 amino acids. For the CDR3, the DNA is TGTGCCAGCAGTTTCACCTCCGGGACGGGACACTATGGCTACACCTTC. Translation: CASSFTSGTGHYGYTF.

The genes are TRBV5-1 and TRBJ2-1, with 13 bases lining up with TRBD2. Germline CDR1 and CDR2: SGHRS and YFSETQ. J lost 7 bases, V lost 2 bases, and 3 bases had no gene match. The CDR3 is made up of 15 amino acids. The CDR3 sequence: CASSLLAGGQNEQFF. The CDR3 bases are TGCGCCAGCAGCTTACTAGCGGGGGGGCAAAATGAGCAGTTCTTC.

This clonotype turned up a few times. This chain uses TRBV29-1 with TRBJ2-3; D unclear. The CDR3 totals 10 residues. Germline loops: CDR1 SQVTM, CDR2 ANQGSEA. Trimming removed 6 bases at V and 2 bases at J, with 3 bases between. Here the CDR3 DNA reads TGCAGCGTCCACACAGATACGCAGTATTTT. Its protein is CSVHTDTQYF.

This clonotype has a count of ten or more. The V gene is TRBV7-3, the J gene TRBJ2-5, with D possibly TRBD1 on 6 matching bases. V lost 1 base and J 5 bases, leaving 8 bases between the germline ends. The CDR3 has 13 residues. Germline V gene lookup returns CDR1 SGHTA and CDR2 FQGTGA. CDR3: CASSLNRDETQYF. The CDR3 DNA follows: TGTGCCAGCAGCTTAAACAGGGACGAGACCCAGTACTTC.

This CDR3 is CASSPIGSELIVGELFF. CDR3 DNA: TGCGCCAGCAGCCCGATCGGGAGCGAGTTAATAGTCGGGGAGCTGTTTTTT. V gene TRBV5-1 combines with J gene TRBJ2-2, with D tentatively TRBD2 (6 bases). V lost 4 bases to trimming and J lost 7 bases, with 23 bases between them. This CDR3 has 17 amino acids. Germline CDR1 SGHRS, CDR2 YFSETQ.

This clonotype was seen a few times. This chain links TRBV6-2 or TRBV6-3 with TRBJ2-7; a weak D match, TRBD1 (6 bases). The CDR3 runs to 14 residues. The V end was cut by 7 bases, the J end by 2 bases, with 15 bases between. Germline assignment: CDR1 MNHEY and CDR2 SVGEGT. CDR3 residues: CASTQGGHPYEQYF. The DNA of the CDR3 is TGTGCCAGCACCCAAGGGGGACACCCCTACGAGCAGTACTTC.

As DNA, the CDR3 is TGTGCCAGCAGCCTCCTCCAGGGGGCCAACACTGAAGCTTTCTTT. It is translated as CASSLLQGANTEAFF. The chain employs TRBV9 and TRBJ1-1, with TRBD1 matching 8 bases. Trimming at V came to 4 bases and at J to 2 bases, leaving 7 bases not matched to a gene. There are 15 residues in the CDR3. Germline V gene data show CDR1 as SGDLS and CDR2 as YYNGEE.

The chain is built from TRBV29-1 and TRBJ2-3; 9 nucleotides line up with TRBD1. V was pared by 7 bases and J by 4 bases, with 9 bases of the junction left unmatched. In germline, CDR1 is SQVTM, CDR2 ANQGSEA. The CDR3 is 14 amino acids. The CDR3 DNA sequence: TGCAGCGCAACGGGACAGGGTGGCGCAGATACGCAGTATTTT. Translating gives CSATGQGGADTQYF.

This clonotype has just a few counts. In DNA form, the CDR3 reads TGTGCCTGGAGTCAGGGGGTGGGCAATCAGCCCCAGCATTTT. It specifies CAWSQGVGNQPQHF. This chain connects TRBV30 to TRBJ1-5, with 7 bases lining up with TRBD1. CDR3 length: 14 amino acids. CDR1 GTSNPN and CDR2 SVGIG come from the germline V gene (reference sequence). V lost 2 bases to trimming and J lost 2 bases; unmatched junction nucleotides: 3. The full variable domain, completed using reference TRBV30 and TRBJ1-5, is SQTIHQWPATLVQPVGSPLSLECTVEGTSNPNLYWYRQAAGRGLQLLFYSVGIGQISSEVPQNLSASRPQDRQFILSSKKLLLSDSGFYLCAWSQGVGNQPQHFGDGTRLSIL.

This clonotype was observed at least ten times. This chain joins TRBV7-8 and TRBJ2-7; D is possibly TRBD2 (6 bases). Trimming took off 5 bases at V and 5 bases at J, with 13 bases between the two ends. CDR3 length: 13 amino acids. The germline V gene encodes CDR1 SGHVS and CDR2 FQNEAQ. For the CDR3, the DNA is TGTGCCAGCAGCGTAGGAGGGTTTAACGAGCAGTACTTC. Translated: CASSVGGFNEQYF.

This clonotype was seen only a few times. The chain couples TRBV5-5 to TRBJ1-1; D unresolved. Germline CDR1 reads SGHKS; CDR2 reads YYEKEE (reference sequence). V gave up 3 bases and J gave up 0 bases, with 12 bases separating them. CDR3 size: 15 residues. This CDR3 reads CASSSQPFMNTEAFF. The CDR3 DNA reads TGTGCCAGCAGCTCCCAGCCTTTCATGAACACTGAAGCTTTCTTT.

This clonotype was counted at least ten times. This chain joins TRBV7-9 and TRBJ2-1; 8 nucleotides agree with TRBD2. The CDR3 sequence is 15 residues long. V trimming: 4 bases; J trimming: 6 bases; junction bases outside the gene matches: 8. Germline loops: CDR1 SEHNR, CDR2 FQNEAQ (reference sequence). CDR3 in amino acids: CASSYLAGARNEQFF. CDR3 in DNA: TGTGCCAGCAGCTATCTAGCGGGTGCCCGCAATGAGCAGTTCTTC.

This clonotype has only a few counts. The chain recombines TRBV7-6 with TRBJ2-7; 9 positions agree with TRBD2. From germline, CDR1 is SGHVS and CDR2 FNYEAQ. The length of the CDR3 is 13 residues. V shed 5 bases and J 3 bases; nucleotides not matched to a gene: 2. The CDR3 loop reads CASSRTSDYEQYF. The CDR3, as DNA: TGTGCCAGCAGCAGGACTAGCGACTACGAGCAGTACTTC.

The chain uses TRBV18 and TRBJ2-3; D gene unclear. Deletions cut 4 bases from V and 4 bases from J, with 12 bases between. From germline, CDR1 is KGHSH and CDR2 LQKENI. The CDR3 is made up of 14 amino acids. The CDR3: CASSLGMRPDTQYF. In nucleotides, the CDR3 is TGTGCCAGCTCACTTGGGATGCGGCCAGATACGCAGTATTTT.

This clonotype has more than one count but fewer than ten. The CDR3 DNA is TGCAGCGTTGAAACGTCCTCTGGAAACACCATATATTTT. This translates into CSVETSSGNTIYF. This chain joins TRBV29-1 and TRBJ1-3; D not resolved. Per germline, CDR1 SQVTM and CDR2 ANQGSEA. The V end lost 2 bases, the J end lost 0 bases, and 5 bases lay between the germline ends. This CDR3 has 13 amino acids. Based on the CDR3 plus reference TRBV29-1 and TRBJ1-3, the full variable domain is SAVISQKPSRDICQRGTSLTIQCQVDSQVTMMFWYRQQPGQSLTLIATANQGSEATYESGFVIDKFPISRPNLTFSTLTVSNMSPEDSSIYLCSVETSSGNTIYFGEGSWLTVV.

The J gene is TRBJ2-4, the V gene TRBV24-1; 10 bases are shared with TRBD2. This CDR3 contains 18 residues. V was pared by 2 bases and J by 2 bases, with 8 bases of the junction left unmatched. Germline V gene data show CDR1 as KGHDR and CDR2 as SFDVKD. CDR3 sequence reads: CATSDSRPSGRTKNIQYF. The CDR3 nucleotides read TGTGCCACCAGTGATTCAAGACCTAGCGGGAGAACCAAAAACATTCAGTACTTC.

This clonotype showed up just a few times. V and J are TRBV6-5 and TRBJ2-3; tentative D call: TRBD1 (7 bases). The CDR3 totals 14 residues. Trimming pared 4 bases from V and 6 bases from J, leaving 14 bases between. Germline CDR1 and CDR2: MNHEY and SVGAGI. CDR3 sequence (DNA): TGTGCCAGCAGTTCGTGGCGGGGACAGGATACGCAGTATTTT. This translates into CASSSWRGQDTQYF.

The chain uses TRBV5-1 and TRBJ2-5; D gene ambiguous. V lost 6 bases and J lost 0, with 12 bases in between. The CDR3 sequence is 14 residues long. Germline lookup yields CDR1 SGHRS and CDR2 YFSETQ. This CDR3 is CASTVQAYQETQYF. The DNA for the CDR3 is TGCGCCAGCACCGTTCAGGCGTACCAAGAGACCCAGTACTTC.

The chain carries TRBV29-1 and TRBJ1-1; TRBD1 matches at 8 bases. There are 14 residues in the CDR3. Germline CDR1 and CDR2: SQVTM and ANQGSEA. J gave up 5 bases and V 4 bases, and 9 bases lay outside the gene matches. In nucleotides, the CDR3 is TGCAGCGTTGGAACCGGGACAGGAGGGACTGAAGCTTTCTTT. This translates into CSVGTGTGGTEAFF.

The sample holds many counts of this clonotype. V usage is TRBV5-5 and J usage is TRBJ1-1; weak D call: TRBD1 (5 bases). The CDR3 has 14 amino acids. V was cut by 1 base and J by 6 bases, with 13 bases left in between. Germline lookup yields CDR1 SGHKS and CDR2 YYEKEE (reference sequence). The CDR3 region is CASSLSSGKAEAFF. DNA for the CDR3: TGTGCCAGCAGCTTGTCGTCAGGGAAAGCTGAAGCTTTCTTT. The full variable domain, rest sourced from reference TRBV5-5 and TRBJ1-1, is DAGVTQSPTHLIKTRGQQVTLRCSPISGHKSVSWYQQVLGQGPQFIFQYYEKEERGRGNFPDRFSARQFPNYSSELNVNALLLGDSALYLCASSLSSGKAEAFFGQGTRLTVV.

This chain links TRBV5-1 with TRBJ1-1, with D maybe TRBD1 (5 bases). Germline V lookup: CDR1 SGHRS, CDR2 YFSETQ. This CDR3 is built from 13 residues. V lost 5 bases, J lost 2 bases, and 10 bases lay in between. The CDR3 region is CASRVTANTEAFF. The CDR3 bases are TGCGCCAGCAGAGTGACAGCAAACACTGAAGCTTTCTTT.